The 29 T cell receptor beta chains below all came from one sample that was sequenced in a study of CD4 T cells in relation to SARS-CoV-2 and coronaviruses. Here immunoSEQ multiplex PCR was the method, and the copy in TCRdb shows in-frame clones only, minus some. The sample has about 12,000 clones; roughly three quarters are singletons. No cognate antigen is known for these TCRs. Unexposed donor CD4+ T cells date from about 2011-2018, before the COVID-19 pandemic. Isolation of CD4+ T cells took place after less than 13 days in culture. The sequencing sample was made of CD4+ T cells from PBMCs, cultured in vitro. The receptor set was obtained from a human donor in good health.

This clone was counted once. The V call is TRBV6-5, the J call TRBJ2-7, with a tentative D call TRBD2 (7 bases). V gave up 8 bases and J gave up 3 bases, with 20 bases separating them. Germline CDR1 MNHEY, CDR2 SVGAGI. This CDR3 has 15 residues. CDR3 protein: CASGRGGGKGYEQYF. DNA for the CDR3: TGTGCCAGCGGGAGGGGGGGCGGGAAGGGCTACGAGCAGTACTTC.

The chain links TRBV10-3 to TRBJ2-3, with D possibly matching TRBD2 (6 bases). The CDR3 sequence is 14 residues long. Deletions cut 6 bases from V and 4 bases from J, with 14 bases between. CDR1 and CDR2 from the germline V gene are ENHRY and SYGVKD. The CDR3 reads CAISGTASADTQYF. The DNA of the CDR3 is TGTGCCATCAGCGGGACGGCTAGCGCAGATACGCAGTATTTT.

V usage is TRBV27 and J usage is TRBJ2-3; 10 bases are a match to TRBD2. V lost 4 bases to trimming and J lost 2 bases; unmatched junction nucleotides: 6. This CDR3 has 16 amino acids. The V gene's germline CDR1 is MNHEY and CDR2 SMNVEV (reference sequence). The DNA of the CDR3 is TGTGCCAGCAGTTCATTACTAGCGGGGAACACAGATACGCAGTATTTT. Its translation: CASSSLLAGNTDTQYF.

The V call is TRBV6-6, the J call TRBJ1-6; weak D call: TRBD1 (5 bases). Trimming removed 4 bases from V and 12 bases from J, with 13 bases in between. CDR1 MNHNY and CDR2 SVGAGI come from the germline V gene (reference sequence). The CDR3 contains 13 residues. The DNA for the CDR3 is TGTGCCAGCAGTTCCTCGACAGCCGGACCCCTCCACTTT. Translated, it gives CASSSSTAGPLHF.

V and J are TRBV5-5 and TRBJ1-2; possibly TRBD1 for D (5 bases). V dropped 2 bases and J dropped 3 bases, with 20 bases sitting between them. This CDR3 has 17 residues. Germline lookup yields CDR1 SGHKS and CDR2 YYEKEE (reference sequence). This CDR3 reads CASSLLDPGGGDYGYTF. DNA for the CDR3: TGTGCCAGCAGCTTATTGGACCCCGGGGGAGGGGACTATGGCTACACCTTC.

The DNA of the CDR3 is TGCGCCAGCAGCCTGGGCACCGGGACTAGCGGGGTCAATGAGCAGTTCTTC. It yields the protein CASSLGTGTSGVNEQFF. The chain links TRBV5-1 to TRBJ2-1, with 13 bases aligning to TRBD2. Per the germline V gene, CDR1 is SGHRS and CDR2 is YFSETQ. Trimming took 4 bases from V and 6 from J; bases not matched to a gene: 10. The CDR3 spans 17 residues. The complete variable domain, with remaining parts taken from reference TRBV5-1 and TRBJ2-1, reads KAGVTQTPRYLIKTRGQQVTLSCSPISGHRSVSWYQQTPGQGLQFLFEYFSETQRNKGNFPGRFSGRQFSNSRSEMNVSTLELGDSALYLCASSLGTGTSGVNEQFFGPGTRLTVL.

This clone was detected only once. This sequence joins TRBV9 and TRBJ2-5, with D hard to call. V was trimmed by 0 bases and J by 5 bases, leaving 8 bases between them. From germline, CDR1 is SGDLS and CDR2 YYNGEE. CDR3 length: 13 residues. This CDR3 is CASSVASGETQYF. The CDR3 coding sequence is TGTGCCAGCAGCGTAGCGTCAGGCGAGACCCAGTACTTC.

There are a few counts of this clone. This chain joins TRBV10-1 and TRBJ2-2; D tentatively fits TRBD1 or TRBD2 (5 bases each). CDR3 length: 17 residues. V lost 4 bases to trimming and J lost 3 bases, with 18 bases between them. The germline gives CDR1 WNHNN, CDR2 SYGVQD (reference sequence). Here the CDR3 DNA reads TGCGCCAGCAGTGCACTCTTGGGGGAGAGGGACACCGGGGAGCTGTTTTTT. The encoded protein is CASSALLGERDTGELFF.

By share of the sample, this clone is large. The germline gene is not matched at one end of the junction; a read error may be the cause. The chain couples TRBV18 to TRBJ2-7; no definite D call. The CDR3 covers 14 residues. Per the germline V gene, CDR1 is KGHSH and CDR2 is LQKENI. CDR3 DNA sequence: TGTGCCAGCTCACGCATCATGGCCTCCGACGAGCAGTACTTC. This encodes CASSRIMASDEQYF.

The CDR3 loop reads CASSPNSGSMGETQYF. The DNA of the CDR3 is TGTGCCAGCTCACCAAACAGCGGGAGCATGGGGGAGACCCAGTACTTC. The V and J genes are TRBV18 and TRBJ2-5, with 8 bases aligning to TRBD2. V dropped 2 bases and J dropped 5; count of bases not matched to a gene: 10. From germline, CDR1 is KGHSH and CDR2 LQKENI. The length of the CDR3 is 16 residues.

This chain connects TRBV6-5 to TRBJ1-1, with a possible D match to TRBD1 (5 bases). Trimming left V 4 bases short and J 6 bases short, with 18 bases between. Germline CDR1 reads MNHEY; CDR2 reads SVGAGI. The CDR3 is 15 amino acids. CDR3 in amino acids: CASSWAGRGGAEAFF. CDR3 sequence (DNA): TGTGCCAGCAGTTGGGCGGGACGGGGTGGTGCTGAAGCTTTCTTT.

CDR3 region: CASSELWGSYNEQFF. The CDR3 DNA reads as TGTGCCAGCAGTGAACTTTGGGGCTCCTACAATGAGCAGTTCTTC. The V gene is TRBV25-1, the J gene TRBJ2-1, with D unresolved. Germline V gene lookup returns CDR1 MGHDK and CDR2 SYGVNS. Trimming took off 2 bases at V and 0 bases at J, with 8 bases between the two ends. The length of the CDR3 is 15 residues.

For the CDR3, the DNA is TGTGCCAGCAGCCCCTGGGACAGGGGGCGCGGCTACACCTTC. Translation: CASSPWDRGRGYTF. This chain links TRBV7-9 with TRBJ1-2; TRBD1 matches at 12 bases. Germline V CDR1 and CDR2: SEHNR, FQNEAQ (reference sequence). The CDR3 is 14 residues long. J gave up 8 bases and V 5 bases, and 6 bases lay outside the gene matches.

The V call is TRBV5-1, the J call TRBJ2-5, with 7 nucleotides matching TRBD1. The V gene's germline CDR1 is SGHRS and CDR2 YFSETQ. With 0 bases clipped from V and 2 bases from J, the junction kept 1 base outside the gene matches. This CDR3 contains 14 residues. The CDR3 is CASSLVTGQETQYF. As DNA, the CDR3 is TGCGCCAGCAGCTTGGTGACAGGGCAAGAGACCCAGTACTTC.

This clone has more than one count but fewer than ten. V is TRBV3-1 (or the pseudogene TRBV3-2) and J is TRBJ1-2; D ambiguous. The CDR3 loop spans 14 amino acids. With 4 bases removed from V and 2 bases from J, the gap between germline ends came to 11 bases. Germline V gives CDR1 LGHDT, CDR2 YNNKEL (reference sequence). The CDR3 nucleotides are TGTGCCAGCAGCCCGTTAAACAGAAACTATGGCTACACCTTC. Encoded protein: CASSPLNRNYGYTF.

The chain uses TRBV7-3 and TRBJ2-1; possibly TRBD1 or TRBD2 for D (5 bases each). Germline loops: CDR1 SGHTA, CDR2 FQGTGA. This CDR3 comprises 16 residues. The V end lost 5 bases, the J end lost 0 bases, and 14 bases lay between the germline ends. CDR3 amino acids: CASSSRDGSSYNEQFF. CDR3 DNA: TGTGCCAGCAGCAGCCGGGACGGAAGCTCCTACAATGAGCAGTTCTTC.

Written as DNA, the CDR3 is TGTGCCAGCAGCTTAGCTAGCGGGGCTAGCGGGAGACTGGTTGAGTTCTTC. It yields the protein CASSLASGASGRLVEFF. The chain is built from TRBV7-8 and TRBJ2-1; TRBD2 agrees at 10 bases. The germline CDR1 and CDR2 sequences are SGHVS and FQNEAQ. V gave up 0 bases and J gave up 14 bases; unmatched junction bases: 16. The CDR3 extends over 17 amino acids.

The V gene is TRBV30, the J gene TRBJ1-1; no clear D. Germline values: CDR1 GTSNPN, CDR2 SVGIG (reference sequence). V was trimmed by 4 bases and J by 4 bases, leaving 7 bases between them. The CDR3 has 11 residues. CDR3 protein: CAWMAGTEAFF. CDR3 sequence (DNA): TGTGCCTGGATGGCGGGCACTGAAGCTTTCTTT. Looking up the rest from reference TRBV30 and TRBJ1-1 gives the full variable domain: SQTIHQWPATLVQPVGSPLSLECTVEGTSNPNLYWYRQAAGRGLQLLFYSVGIGQISSEVPQNLSASRPQDRQFILSSKKLLLSDSGFYLCAWMAGTEAFFGQGTRLTVV.

The CDR3 DNA reads TGTGCCAGCAGCCAAGGAACAGCCTCTGAAGCTTTCTTT. Protein: CASSQGTASEAFF. This chain connects TRBV3-1 (or the pseudogene TRBV3-2) to TRBJ1-1, with unresolved D. V gave up 1 base and J gave up 6 bases, with 9 bases separating them. CDR3 size: 13 residues. Germline lookup yields CDR1 LGHDT and CDR2 YNNKEL (reference sequence).

This clone turned up a few times. The rearrangement joins TRBV29-1 to TRBJ1-4, with D perhaps matching TRBD1 (6 bases). The germline V and J ends were trimmed by 6 bases and 0 bases, with 11 bases remaining between them. CDR3 length: 14 residues. Germline CDR1 reads SQVTM; CDR2 reads ANQGSEA. The CDR3 DNA follows: TGCAGCGTCGTAGGGACATCAACTAATGAAAAACTGTTTTTT. Amino acid sequence: CSVVGTSTNEKLFF.

CDR3 loop: CASSLLDSEQYF. CDR3 sequence (DNA): TGTGCCAGCAGTTTATTAGATTCCGAGCAGTACTTC. The chain links TRBV12-3 or TRBV12-4 to TRBJ2-7; no firm D call. V was pared by 2 bases and J by 6 bases, with 8 bases between. The CDR3 runs to 12 residues.

The chain uses TRBV6-4 and TRBJ2-5; 9 bases map to TRBD2. Trimming cost V 5 bases and J 5 bases; bases outside gene matches: 9. The CDR3 has 15 amino acids. Germline CDR1 is MRHNA and CDR2 is SNTAGT. The CDR3 loop is CASSTLAGEGETQYF. CDR3 sequence (DNA): TGTGCCAGCAGTACCTTAGCGGGAGAAGGGGAGACCCAGTACTTC.

This clone turned up a few times. This sequence joins TRBV3-1 (or the pseudogene TRBV3-2) and TRBJ1-2, with 8 bases lining up with TRBD1. Germline values: CDR1 LGHDT, CDR2 YNNKEL (reference sequence). This CDR3 comprises 16 residues. J was trimmed by 2 bases and V by 0 bases; bases with no gene match: 5. The CDR3 DNA sequence: TGTGCCAGCAGCCAAGAGACAGGGGCCTACAACTATGGCTACACCTTC. Amino acid sequence: CASSQETGAYNYGYTF.

This clone was recorded only once. The chain recombines TRBV5-4 with TRBJ2-7; 7 positions match TRBD2. Germline V gene sequence: CDR1 SGHNT, CDR2 YYREEE (reference sequence). The CDR3 totals 14 residues. J lost 6 bases, V lost 0 bases, and 6 bases had no gene match. Here the CDR3 reads CASSLVGGYPEQYF. The CDR3 DNA follows: TGTGCCAGCAGCTTGGTGGGAGGGTATCCCGAGCAGTACTTC.

This clone is termed large. This sequence joins TRBV18 and TRBJ2-6, with TRBD1 matching 8 bases. With V trimmed by 3 bases and J by 2 bases, 3 bases remained unmatched. The CDR3 is 16 residues long. Germline CDR1 and CDR2: KGHSH and LQKENI. CDR3 amino acids: CASSPTGVPGANVLTF. CDR3 coding DNA: TGTGCCAGCTCACCGACAGGGGTCCCTGGGGCCAACGTCCTGACTTTC.

The V gene is TRBV7-3, the J gene TRBJ1-1; TRBD1 is a possible D gene (5 bases). CDR1 and CDR2 from the germline V gene are SGHTA and FQGTGA. This CDR3 region has 15 residues. V was cut by 5 bases and J by 5 bases, with 18 bases left in between. The CDR3 region is CASSPTGGVRTEAFF. The CDR3 DNA reads as TGTGCCAGCAGCCCAACCGGGGGGGTGAGGACTGAAGCTTTCTTT.

This clone was picked up a small number of times. This chain links TRBV29-1 with TRBJ2-7; tentative D call: TRBD1 (5 bases). The V and J ends lost 1 base and 5 bases respectively, with 9 bases between them. The CDR3 length is 12 residues. Germline loops: CDR1 SQVTM, CDR2 ANQGSEA. The CDR3 coding sequence is TGCAGCGTTGAAGGGGGCATGGACGAGCAGTACTTC. Translated, it gives CSVEGGMDEQYF.

This clone has only a few counts. V is TRBV7-9 and J is TRBJ1-2; TRBD1 matches 8 bases. The CDR3 runs 17 residues. V was clipped by 1 base and J by 7 bases; unmatched bases: 14. Per germline, CDR1 SEHNR and CDR2 FQNEAQ (reference sequence). CDR3 bases: TGTGCCAGCAGCTTAGAAAAGGCCAGGGGGCGAGTACGTGGCTACACCTTC. Translated: CASSLEKARGRVRGYTF.

The chain joins TRBV18 to TRBJ2-5; 9 bases are shared with TRBD1. The CDR3 extends over 12 amino acids. The germline CDR1 and CDR2 sequences are KGHSH and LQKENI. V lost 8 bases, J lost 5 bases, and 3 bases stayed unmatched. Written as DNA, the CDR3 is TGTGCCAGCCGAGGACAGGGGGAGACCCAGTACTTC. Its translation: CASRGQGETQYF.